Below are 28 T cell receptor beta chains sequenced from a single sample in a study of blood T cell repertoires in COVID-19. The method was immunoSEQ multiplex PCR; TCRdb's version includes in-frame clones alone and lacks a portion of them. The sample contains roughly 340,000 clones, 85% to 90% of which appear only once. Input material: peripheral blood. Receptors were obtained from a woman in her seventies with COVID-19, enrolled during active disease.

The chain carries TRBV9 and TRBJ2-2; D is ambiguous. Germline V gene data show CDR1 as SGDLS and CDR2 as YYNGEE. Trimming pared 0 bases from V and 0 bases from J, leaving 9 bases between. CDR3 length: 16 amino acids. CDR3 amino acids: CASSVAGRTNTGELFF. CDR3 coding DNA: TGTGCCAGCAGCGTAGCTGGGCGAACGAACACCGGGGAGCTGTTTTTT.

About this clone itself: An end of the junction differs from the germline gene, which may be a read error. At the DNA level, this CDR3 is encoded by other sequences in the same sample as well. The genes are TRBV29-1 and TRBJ2-1, with 7 bases matching TRBD1. The CDR3 sequence is 13 residues long. Germline V CDR1 and CDR2: SQVTM, ANQGSEA. The CDR3 reads CSTDRAGYNEQFF. DNA of the CDR3: TGCAGCACTGACAGGGCGGGCTACAATGAACAGTTCTTC.

The J gene is TRBJ1-2, the V gene TRBV15, with D perhaps TRBD1 (6 bases). The length of the CDR3 is 18 residues. Per germline, CDR1 LNHNV and CDR2 YYDKDF (reference sequence). V was clipped by 0 bases and J by 3 bases, with 20 bases between them. Here the CDR3 reads CATSREGSRGGRDYGYTF. DNA of the CDR3: TGTGCCACCAGCAGAGAAGGGAGCAGGGGTGGCCGCGACTATGGCTACACCTTC.

The rearrangement joins TRBV30 to TRBJ1-1, with TRBD1 identical over 8 bases. CDR1 is GTSNPN and CDR2 is SVGIG in the germline V gene (reference sequence). With 5 bases clipped from V and 2 bases from J, the junction kept 7 bases outside the gene matches. This CDR3 has 14 amino acids. The CDR3 DNA reads TGTGCCTGGTCTCAGGGGGCGGGAAACACTGAAGCTTTCTTT. Translating gives CAWSQGAGNTEAFF.

This clone was recorded only once. This chain connects TRBV18 to TRBJ2-7, with D possibly matching TRBD1 (6 bases). In germline, CDR1 is KGHSH, CDR2 LQKENI. V was pared by 2 bases and J by 1 base, with 12 bases between. The CDR3 runs 15 residues. The CDR3 DNA sequence: TGTGCCAGCTCACCATTACTACAGGGTTCCTACGAGCAGTACTTC. As protein: CASSPLLQGSYEQYF.

The chain recombines TRBV29-1 with TRBJ2-3, with TRBD2 identical over 12 bases. The J segment lost 5 bases and the V segment lost 0 bases, leaving 9 bases of the junction unmatched. This CDR3 spans 17 amino acids. Germline CDR1 reads SQVTM; CDR2 reads ANQGSEA. The CDR3 loop reads CSVEDPLAGGHKDTQYF. DNA for the CDR3: TGCAGCGTTGAAGATCCCCTAGCGGGGGGGCATAAAGATACGCAGTATTTT.

In its sample, this clone was seen once. The chain combines TRBV5-1 with TRBJ1-2; 9 positions match TRBD1. J was trimmed by 3 bases and V by 2 bases; bases with no gene match: 2. CDR1 is SGHRS and CDR2 is YFSETQ in the germline V gene. The CDR3 sequence is 14 residues long. The DNA of the CDR3 is TGCGCCAGCAGCTTTACAGGGGGCGACTATGGCTACACCTTC. Encoded protein: CASSFTGGDYGYTF.

This chain connects TRBV7-8 to TRBJ1-1; D not certain. V was cut by 1 base and J by 4 bases, with 7 bases left in between. This CDR3 is built from 13 residues. CDR1 and CDR2 (germline): SGHVS, FQNEAQ. Here the CDR3 DNA reads TGTGCCAGCAGCTTAGGTGGGAGCACTGAAGCTTTCTTT. As protein: CASSLGGSTEAFF. The variable domain in full, completed from reference TRBV7-8 and TRBJ1-1, reads GAGVSQSPRYKVAKRGQDVALRCDPISGHVSLFWYQQALGQGPEFLTYFQNEAQLDKSGLPSDRFFAERPEGSVSTLKIQRTQQEDSAVYLCASSLGGSTEAFFGQGTRLTVV.

The chain uses TRBV2 and TRBJ1-4; D is possibly TRBD1 (6 bases). From germline, CDR1 is SNHLY and CDR2 FYNNEI. V was shortened by 1 base and J by 0 bases, with 6 bases between the two germline ends. CDR3 size: 15 residues. DNA of the CDR3: TGTGCCAGCAGTGAAGGGACAGCAACTAATGAAAAACTGTTTTTT. Protein: CASSEGTATNEKLFF.

The genes are TRBV18 and TRBJ2-5; D is possibly TRBD2 (6 bases). CDR1 and CDR2 from the germline V gene are KGHSH and LQKENI. The CDR3 sequence is 15 residues long. With 0 bases removed from V and 5 bases from J, the gap between germline ends came to 13 bases. CDR3 amino acids: CASSPPSFRGETQYF. Written as DNA, the CDR3 is TGTGCCAGCTCACCACCGTCTTTCCGGGGGGAGACCCAGTACTTC.

The rearrangement joins TRBV5-1 to TRBJ1-3; 8 bases agree with TRBD1. Per germline, CDR1 SGHRS and CDR2 YFSETQ. J gave up 1 base and V 0 bases, and 3 bases lay outside the gene matches. The CDR3 loop spans 16 amino acids. The CDR3 sequence: CASSLGGQASGNTIYF. The CDR3, as DNA: TGCGCCAGCAGCTTGGGGGGACAGGCATCTGGAAACACCATATATTTT.

The J gene is TRBJ1-1, the V gene TRBV5-6; weak D call: TRBD1 (5 bases). V lost 6 bases and J lost 3, with 21 bases in between. The CDR3 loop spans 16 amino acids. Germline V gene data show CDR1 as SGHDT and CDR2 as YYEEEE. The DNA for the CDR3 is TGTGCCAGCAACCCCCTCCCCCCGGGGGACGACACTGAAGCTTTCTTT. Translation gives CASNPLPPGDDTEAFF.

This sequence joins TRBV24-1 and TRBJ2-3; weak D call: TRBD2 (6 bases). The CDR3 covers 17 residues. CDR1 and CDR2 from the germline V gene are KGHDR and SFDVKD. V was cut by 3 bases and J by 1 base, with 16 bases left in between. The CDR3 DNA reads as TGTGCCACCAGTGATCCCGGAGGGTACGGTGGCACAGATACGCAGTATTTT. Its translation: CATSDPGGYGGTDTQYF.

The chain is built from TRBV5-6 and TRBJ1-5, with a weak D call TRBD1 (5 bases). This CDR3 has 15 amino acids. Between the trimmed V and J ends, which lost 0 bases and 7 bases, there was a span of 14 bases. Looked up from germline, CDR1 is SGHDT and CDR2 is YYEEEE. CDR3 amino acids: CASSLGAGLGQPQHF. The CDR3 nucleotides are TGTGCCAGCAGCTTGGGAGCAGGGCTTGGGCAGCCCCAGCATTTT.

The chain joins TRBV6-5 to TRBJ1-2; a possible D gene is TRBD1 (5 bases). V lost 5 bases and J lost 1, with 8 bases in between. CDR3 size: 13 residues. Per germline, CDR1 MNHEY and CDR2 SVGAGI. As DNA, the CDR3 is TGTGCCAGCAGTATGGACATTAACTATGGCTACACCTTC. Residues: CASSMDINYGYTF.

The genes are TRBV5-6 and TRBJ1-1; 7 bases map to TRBD1. CDR3 length: 13 residues. The V gene's germline CDR1 is SGHDT and CDR2 YYEEEE. Trimming cost V 4 bases and J 4 bases; bases outside gene matches: 4. The chain's CDR3 is CASSKTGSTEAFF. CDR3 nucleotide sequence: TGTGCCAGCAGCAAGACAGGGTCCACTGAAGCTTTCTTT.

The rearrangement links TRBV5-6 to TRBJ2-6; the D is unclear. V was pared by 4 bases and J by 2 bases, with 7 bases between. This CDR3 comprises 14 residues. Germline CDR1 SGHDT, CDR2 YYEEEE. The DNA for the CDR3 is TGTGCCAGCAGCACAGAACCTGGGGCCAACGTCCTGACTTTC. This sequence encodes CASSTEPGANVLTF.

The chain is built from TRBV6-5 and TRBJ1-2, with D perhaps matching TRBD1 (6 bases). The V gene lost 4 bases and the J gene lost 8 bases, with 8 bases spanning the gap. There are 11 residues in the CDR3. From germline, CDR1 is MNHEY and CDR2 SVGAGI. CDR3 residues: CASSSGEGYTF. The CDR3 DNA reads TGTGCCAGCAGTTCAGGGGAGGGCTACACCTTC.

This clone was recorded once. The chain couples TRBV19 to TRBJ2-3; TRBD2 matches at 11 bases. Per germline, CDR1 LNHDA and CDR2 SQIVND (reference sequence). The CDR3 is 15 amino acids. The ends lost 6 bases at V and 2 bases at J; junction bases unmatched: 4. CDR3 sequence: CASRLAGDPTDTQYF. The CDR3 DNA is TGTGCCAGTAGACTAGCGGGGGACCCCACAGATACGCAGTATTTT.

The gene calls are TRBV2 and TRBJ1-1; D is uncertain. This CDR3 is 13 amino acids long. The germline V and J ends were trimmed by 5 bases and 0 bases, with 7 bases remaining between them. The germline V gene has CDR1 SNHLY and CDR2 FYNNEI. As DNA, the CDR3 is TGTGCCAGCAGTCGAGAAGTGAACACTGAAGCTTTCTTT. The encoded protein is CASSREVNTEAFF.

This clone came up a few times. CDR3 sequence (DNA): TGTGCCAGCAGCCCCTCTCTGAGATCAGGAGGGAACACTGAAGCTTTCTTT. As protein: CASSPSLRSGGNTEAFF. The V and J genes are TRBV7-9 and TRBJ1-1; D is unresolved. The germline V and J ends were trimmed by 5 bases and 1 base, with 20 bases remaining between them. Germline CDR1 reads SEHNR; CDR2 reads FQNEAQ (reference sequence). CDR3 length: 17 amino acids.

The V call is TRBV4-3, the J call TRBJ1-2; a possible D gene is TRBD1 (5 bases). V dropped 0 bases and J dropped 1 base, with 15 bases sitting between them. CDR1 and CDR2 from the germline V gene are LGHNA and YSLEER. This CDR3 has 17 residues. The CDR3, as DNA: TGCGCCAGCAGCCAAGAGGAAAGCAGGGTGAATAACTATGGCTACACCTTC. Amino acids: CASSQEESRVNNYGYTF.

The rearrangement links TRBV9 to TRBJ2-5; 10 nucleotides match TRBD2. Germline CDR1 is SGDLS and CDR2 is YYNGEE. J was trimmed by 1 base and V by 2 bases; bases with no gene match: 5. CDR3 length equals 16 residues. The CDR3 sequence is CASSVTPSGGQETQYF. DNA of the CDR3: TGTGCCAGCAGCGTCACGCCTAGCGGGGGCCAAGAGACCCAGTACTTC.

This clone was found a few times. This chain uses TRBV11-2 with TRBJ1-2; the D is unclear. Trimming cost V 5 bases and J 4 bases, with 8 bases left between them. Looked up from germline, CDR1 is SGHAT and CDR2 is FQNNGV. There are 12 residues in the CDR3. CDR3 region: CASSQEGYGYTF. DNA of the CDR3: TGTGCCAGCAGCCAGGAAGGCTATGGCTACACCTTC.

The V gene is TRBV6-2 or TRBV6-3, the J gene TRBJ2-1; tentatively, D is TRBD2 (7 bases). The CDR3 is made up of 17 amino acids. Trimming pared 1 base from V and 7 bases from J, leaving 20 bases between. Germline V gene lookup returns CDR1 MNHEY and CDR2 SVGEGT. DNA of the CDR3: TGTGCCAGCAGTTACTATATAGGCGGGGGCCCCAGTAATGAGCAGTTCTTC. Protein: CASSYYIGGGPSNEQFF.

Here the CDR3 reads CASSEERGWWNEQFF. In DNA form, the CDR3 reads TGTGCCAGCAGTGAAGAGCGGGGATGGTGGAATGAGCAGTTCTTC. The rearrangement joins TRBV2 to TRBJ2-1, with TRBD2 matching 7 bases. The CDR3 extends over 15 amino acids. Unmatched junction bases numbered 7, after V lost 1 base and J lost 7 bases. Germline CDR1 and CDR2: SNHLY and FYNNEI.

This sequence joins TRBV5-1 and TRBJ1-4; TRBD1 aligns across 7 bases. CDR3 length: 15 amino acids. V shed 3 bases, J shed 6 bases, and the junction held 8 bases outside the gene matches. Germline CDR1 SGHRS, CDR2 YFSETQ. The CDR3 bases are TGCGCCAGCAGCTCCCAGACAGGGTGCGATGAAAAACTGTTTTTT. Its protein product is CASSSQTGCDEKLFF.

This chain joins TRBV18 and TRBJ2-6, with 10 bases identical to TRBD1. V gave up 4 bases and J gave up 0 bases; unmatched junction bases: 3. Germline V gene sequence: CDR1 KGHSH, CDR2 LQKENI. CDR3 size: 17 residues. CDR3 residues: CASSLRQGASGANVLTF. DNA of the CDR3: TGTGCCAGCTCACTGAGACAGGGGGCCTCTGGGGCCAACGTCCTGACTTTC.